A single sample gave rise to the 24 T cell receptor beta chains below, sequenced in a study of T cells in Graves' hyperthyroidism and ophthalmopathy. Template material for amplifying TCR beta CDR3 regions consisted of RNA transcripts. The primer set for the first-round RT-PCR of the TCR CDR3 was HTBI. TCRdb re-analysed the multiplex PCR reads in MiXCR, keeping a single row per CDR3 protein. Here the sample spans 360,000 or so distinct CDR3 sequences, roughly 19% being singletons. Sequencing used blood. Every receptor here comes from a woman aged 18 to 35 with Graves' hyperthyroidism.

The chain couples TRBV6-2 or TRBV6-3 to TRBJ2-7; perhaps TRBD2 as D (5 bases). The germline gives CDR1 MNHEY, CDR2 SVGEGT. V was shortened by 0 bases and J by 7 bases, with 16 bases between the two germline ends. The CDR3 has 15 residues. The CDR3, as DNA: TGTGCCAGCAGTTACTCGCGTGAGTTTCCGGGGGAGCAGTACTTC. It codes for CASSYSREFPGEQYF.

In its sample, this clonotype was seen many times. The chain links TRBV7-9 to TRBJ1-1; maybe TRBD1 (5 bases). Germline V lookup: CDR1 SEHNR, CDR2 FQNEAQ (reference sequence). V lost 5 bases to trimming and J lost 7 bases, with 14 bases between them. CDR3 length equals 13 residues. The CDR3 DNA reads TGTGCCAGCAGCCATCCTACAGGCTATGAAGCTTTCTTT. Translating it yields CASSHPTGYEAFF.

This clonotype occurred a few times. The chain recombines TRBV2 with TRBJ2-5; D unresolved. This CDR3 contains 12 residues. V gave up 2 bases and J gave up 7 bases, with 8 bases separating them. Germline loops: CDR1 SNHLY, CDR2 FYNNEI. The CDR3 coding sequence is TGTGCCAGCAGTGAATTGTCGGGGACCCAGTACTTC. Amino acid sequence: CASSELSGTQYF.

Ten or more counts support this clonotype. The CDR3 here is CASSPRVSTEAFF. For the CDR3, the DNA is TGTGCCAGCAGTCCGAGGGTTAGCACTGAAGCTTTCTTT. The chain carries TRBV12-3 or TRBV12-4 and TRBJ1-1; D gene ambiguous. The V gene lost 5 bases and the J gene lost 4 bases, with 11 bases spanning the gap. This CDR3 comprises 13 residues.

This clonotype was counted a few times. V is TRBV20-1 and J is TRBJ1-2; D is possibly TRBD1 (5 bases). The germline V gene has CDR1 DFQATT and CDR2 SNEGSKA (reference sequence). The V end was cut by 0 bases, the J end by 4 bases, with 15 bases between. This CDR3 region has 15 residues. The CDR3 region has the DNA TGCAGTGCTAGAGATCAGGGCAGGGTCGGCTATGGCTACACCTTC. Its translation is CSARDQGRVGYGYTF.

The chain couples TRBV9 to TRBJ2-7; maybe TRBD1 (5 bases). Germline V CDR1 and CDR2: SGDLS, YYNGEE. The CDR3 is made up of 17 amino acids. V lost 3 bases to trimming and J lost 4 bases, with 23 bases between them. The CDR3 sequence: CASSDEKSQGTEYEQYF. CDR3 in DNA: TGTGCCAGCAGCGACGAGAAATCGCAGGGAACAGAGTACGAGCAGTACTTC.

This clonotype was detected ten times or more. This chain connects TRBV15 to TRBJ1-1; perhaps TRBD1 as D (6 bases). The CDR3 loop spans 14 amino acids. Germline values: CDR1 LNHNV, CDR2 YYDKDF (reference sequence). Trimming took off 1 base at V and 5 bases at J, with 11 bases between the two ends. CDR3 coding DNA: TGTGCCACCAGCAGAGTACAGGGCGGGACTGAAGCTTTCTTT. Protein: CATSRVQGGTEAFF.

This clonotype was counted at least ten times. The chain combines TRBV7-2 with TRBJ1-5; TRBD1 is a possible D gene (5 bases). Germline loops: CDR1 SGHTA, CDR2 FQGNSA. CDR3 size: 13 residues. V was shortened by 4 bases and J by 5 bases, with 9 bases between the two germline ends. CDR3 sequence (DNA): TGTGCCAGCAGCTATCAGGGAGATCAGCCCCAGCATTTT. It is translated as CASSYQGDQPQHF.

This clonotype was detected many times. The J gene is TRBJ2-2, the V gene TRBV5-1; D gene uncertain. Germline CDR1 reads SGHRS; CDR2 reads YFSETQ. Deletions cut 3 bases from V and 6 bases from J, with 12 bases between. The CDR3 is made up of 14 amino acids. The chain's CDR3 is CASSSSLESGELFF. CDR3 coding DNA: TGCGCCAGCAGCTCTTCCCTGGAGTCCGGGGAGCTGTTTTTT. The full variable domain, rest sourced from reference TRBV5-1 and TRBJ2-2, is KAGVTQTPRYLIKTRGQQVTLSCSPISGHRSVSWYQQTPGQGLQFLFEYFSETQRNKGNFPGRFSGRQFSNSRSEMNVSTLELGDSALYLCASSSSLESGELFFGEGSRLTVL.

This clonotype was recorded a few times. The chain uses TRBV12-3 or TRBV12-4 and TRBJ2-7; no clear D. Trimming removed 5 bases from V and 3 bases from J, with 11 bases in between. The CDR3 contains 13 residues. The CDR3 DNA sequence: TGTGCCAGCAGTACGATTCAGATCTACGAGCAGTACTTC. Protein sequence: CASSTIQIYEQYF.

This clonotype was observed many times. The chain is built from TRBV28 and TRBJ1-5, with 7 bases identical to TRBD1. The CDR3 length is 16 residues. From germline, CDR1 is MDHEN and CDR2 SYDVKM. The ends lost 2 bases at V and 0 bases at J; junction bases unmatched: 4. The CDR3 sequence is CASSLLTGISNQPQHF. The CDR3 DNA reads as TGTGCCAGCAGTTTACTGACAGGGATTAGCAATCAGCCCCAGCATTTT.

CDR3: CATSRKDTGLVYEQYF. The CDR3 DNA reads TGTGCCACCAGCCGAAAAGATACCGGGCTGGTCTACGAGCAGTACTTC. This chain connects TRBV15 to TRBJ2-7; the D is unclear. This CDR3 has 16 residues. V was cut by 5 bases and J by 3 bases, with 20 bases left in between. Germline values: CDR1 LNHNV, CDR2 YYDKDF (reference sequence).

This clonotype was detected ten times or more. The chain recombines TRBV30 with TRBJ2-2; D is unclear. In germline, CDR1 is GTSNPN, CDR2 SVGIG (reference sequence). The V end lost 1 base, the J end lost 7 bases, and 4 bases lay between the germline ends. The CDR3 is 11 residues long. In DNA form, the CDR3 reads TGTGCCTGGAGTGCATTCGGGGAGCTGTTTTTT. Protein: CAWSAFGELFF. Combining the CDR3 with reference TRBV30 and TRBJ2-2 gives the whole variable domain SQTIHQWPATLVQPVGSPLSLECTVEGTSNPNLYWYRQAAGRGLQLLFYSVGIGQISSEVPQNLSASRPQDRQFILSSKKLLLSDSGFYLCAWSAFGELFFGEGSRLTVL.

This clonotype came up once. The chain links TRBV5-1 to TRBJ2-4, with TRBD2 identical over 16 bases. The V gene's germline CDR1 is SGHRS and CDR2 YFSETQ. The length of the CDR3 is 17 residues. The ends lost 6 bases at V and 8 bases at J; junction bases unmatched: 11. This chain's CDR3 is CASTLQGLAGGLDIQYF. CDR3 nucleotides: TGCGCCAGCACGTTGCAGGGACTAGCGGGGGGGCTGGACATTCAGTACTTC. The entire variable domain, with the rest obtained from reference TRBV5-1 and TRBJ2-4, is as follows: KAGVTQTPRYLIKTRGQQVTLSCSPISGHRSVSWYQQTPGQGLQFLFEYFSETQRNKGNFPGRFSGRQFSNSRSEMNVSTLELGDSALYLCASTLQGLAGGLDIQYFGAGTRLSVL.

There are many counts of this clonotype. The chain employs TRBV6-4 and TRBJ2-6; 11 nucleotides agree with TRBD1. The V gene end was trimmed by 11 bases and the J gene end by 2 bases; junction bases not matched to a gene: 14. Looked up from germline, CDR1 is MRHNA and CDR2 is SNTAGT. The CDR3 runs 18 residues. Here the CDR3 DNA reads TGTGCCGGACAATACGGGACAGGGGGAAGACCTGGGGCCAACGTCCTGACTTTC. Amino acid sequence: CAGQYGTGGRPGANVLTF.

There are many counts of this clonotype. Here the CDR3 omits its conserved ending phenylalanine or tryptophan, so a read error is the likely source. The chain combines TRBV7-3 with TRBJ1-1; D remains ambiguous. The CDR3 is 13 residues long. The V gene lost 4 bases and the J gene lost 6 bases, with 12 bases spanning the gap. CDR1 and CDR2 (germline): SGHTA, FQGTGA. The CDR3 protein is CASSSASSSEAFS. The CDR3 coding sequence is TGTGCCAGCAGCTCCGCTTCTTCTTCTGAAGCTTTCTCT.

The sample holds one count of this clonotype. This chain links TRBV27 with TRBJ1-1, with 9 bases aligning to TRBD1. The CDR3 spans 13 residues. V lost 6 bases and J lost 6; bases outside the gene matches: 5. Germline CDR1 reads MNHEY; CDR2 reads SMNVEV (reference sequence). The CDR3 protein is CASSWDRASEAFF. The CDR3 nucleotides read TGTGCCAGCAGCTGGGACAGGGCCTCTGAAGCTTTCTTT.

This clonotype was counted many times. The chain is built from TRBV11-2 and TRBJ2-7, with a tentative D call TRBD1 (5 bases). Looked up from germline, CDR1 is SGHAT and CDR2 is FQNNGV. This CDR3 has 14 amino acids. Trimming pared 1 base from V and 2 bases from J, leaving 9 bases between. The CDR3 nucleotides are TGTGCCAGCAGCTTAGTACCAGGGCCCTACGAGCAGTACTTC. Encoded protein: CASSLVPGPYEQYF.

There are many counts of this clonotype. The chain joins TRBV12-3 or TRBV12-4 to TRBJ1-2; D is unresolved. Trimming took off 4 bases at V and 0 bases at J, with 6 bases between the two ends. The CDR3 has 13 residues. The CDR3, as DNA: TGTGCCAGCAGTTACGCAGCTAACTATGGCTACACCTTC. Protein sequence: CASSYAANYGYTF.

Concerning this clonotype itself: An end of the junction does not agree with germline; a read error may underlie this. V gene TRBV5-6 combines with J gene TRBJ2-7; no definite D call. The germline V gene has CDR1 SGHDT and CDR2 YYEEEE. This CDR3 is 14 amino acids long. The CDR3 DNA reads TGTGCCAGCAGCTTGGAATTCGCGTCCTCCGAGCAGTACTTC. Its protein product is CASSLEFASSEQYF.

This clonotype has a count of ten or more. The CDR3 sequence: CASRNSANTEAFF. In DNA, the CDR3 is TGTGCCAGCAGAAATTCAGCGAACACTGAAGCTTTCTTT. The rearrangement uses TRBV2 and TRBJ1-1; D remains ambiguous. CDR3 size: 13 residues. Germline CDR1 SNHLY, CDR2 FYNNEI. V lost 6 bases and J 1 base, leaving 9 bases between the germline ends.

This clonotype was recorded many times. This chain's CDR3 is CASSLGPPGGNQPQHF. For the CDR3, the DNA is TGTGCCAGCAGTCTGGGTCCCCCAGGGGGCAATCAGCCCCAGCATTTT. The chain uses TRBV28 and TRBJ1-5; weak D call: TRBD1 (6 bases). Germline V lookup: CDR1 MDHEN, CDR2 SYDVKM. Trimming took off 5 bases at V and 2 bases at J, with 16 bases between the two ends. There are 16 residues in the CDR3.

This clonotype was found many times. The J gene is TRBJ2-7, the V gene TRBV12-3 or TRBV12-4, with D possibly matching TRBD1 (5 bases). The CDR3 totals 15 residues. Trimming took 1 base from V and 0 from J, leaving 10 bases between them. CDR3 protein: CASSLEFDSSYEQYF. CDR3 coding DNA: TGTGCCAGCAGTTTAGAGTTCGACAGCTCCTACGAGCAGTACTTC.

This clonotype was found many times. This chain links TRBV5-1 with TRBJ1-2; D is ambiguous. The length of the CDR3 is 15 residues. CDR1 SGHRS and CDR2 YFSETQ come from the germline V gene. Trimming stripped 0 bases from V and 5 bases from J, with 14 bases between. The CDR3 sequence is CASSLGGGVPYGYTF. As DNA, the CDR3 is TGCGCCAGCAGCTTGGGAGGCGGAGTCCCGTATGGCTACACCTTC.